Listed here are 3 T cell receptor beta chains from one sample, sequenced in a study of blood T cell repertoires in COVID-19. The assay was immunoSEQ multiplex PCR, and TCRdb's table has in-frame clones only and misses some. The sample carries about 97,000 clones, 81% recorded once. Sample: peripheral blood. The receptors shown here come from a man aged 60-69 years with acute or convalescent COVID-19.

The CDR3 sequence: CASSYSMGPRGYTF. The CDR3 nucleotides read TGTGCCAGCAGTTACTCGATGGGGCCGAGGGGCTACACCTTC. The chain is built from TRBV6-5 and TRBJ1-2, with D possibly matching TRBD1 (5 bases). Germline lookup yields CDR1 MNHEY and CDR2 SVGAGI. Between the trimmed V and J ends, which lost 0 bases and 8 bases, there was a span of 13 bases. The CDR3 is made up of 14 amino acids.

This clone was observed a handful of times. The junction does not match germline at one end; this may be a read error. The V call is TRBV6-5, the J call TRBJ1-2, with D possibly matching TRBD1 (6 bases). Per the germline V gene, CDR1 is MNHEY and CDR2 is SVGAGI. The CDR3 length is 12 residues. CDR3 protein: CASSPNRSNRVF. DNA of the CDR3: TGTGCCAGCAGTCCCAACAGAAGTAACAGGGTTTTC.

The chain uses TRBV15 and TRBJ1-5; 7 bases match TRBD1. This CDR3 contains 16 residues. The trim removed 5 bases at V and 5 bases at J, leaving 12 bases unmatched. The germline V gene has CDR1 LNHNV and CDR2 YYDKDF (reference sequence). CDR3: CATSPHSGTGDQPQHF. In nucleotides, the CDR3 is TGTGCCACCAGCCCCCATAGCGGCACAGGGGATCAGCCCCAGCATTTT.